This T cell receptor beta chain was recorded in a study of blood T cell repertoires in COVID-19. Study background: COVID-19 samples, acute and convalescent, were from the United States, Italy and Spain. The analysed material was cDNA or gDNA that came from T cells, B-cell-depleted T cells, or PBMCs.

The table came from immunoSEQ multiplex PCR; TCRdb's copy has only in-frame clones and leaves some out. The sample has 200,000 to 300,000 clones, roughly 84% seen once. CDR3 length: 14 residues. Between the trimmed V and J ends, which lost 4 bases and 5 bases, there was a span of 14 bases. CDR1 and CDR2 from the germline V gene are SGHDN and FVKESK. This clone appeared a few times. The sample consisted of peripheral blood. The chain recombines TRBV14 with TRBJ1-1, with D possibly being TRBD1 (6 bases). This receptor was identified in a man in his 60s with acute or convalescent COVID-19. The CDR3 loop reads CASSPVGARTEAFF. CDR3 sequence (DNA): TGTGCCAGCAGCCCTGTGGGGGCCCGTACTGAAGCTTTCTTT.